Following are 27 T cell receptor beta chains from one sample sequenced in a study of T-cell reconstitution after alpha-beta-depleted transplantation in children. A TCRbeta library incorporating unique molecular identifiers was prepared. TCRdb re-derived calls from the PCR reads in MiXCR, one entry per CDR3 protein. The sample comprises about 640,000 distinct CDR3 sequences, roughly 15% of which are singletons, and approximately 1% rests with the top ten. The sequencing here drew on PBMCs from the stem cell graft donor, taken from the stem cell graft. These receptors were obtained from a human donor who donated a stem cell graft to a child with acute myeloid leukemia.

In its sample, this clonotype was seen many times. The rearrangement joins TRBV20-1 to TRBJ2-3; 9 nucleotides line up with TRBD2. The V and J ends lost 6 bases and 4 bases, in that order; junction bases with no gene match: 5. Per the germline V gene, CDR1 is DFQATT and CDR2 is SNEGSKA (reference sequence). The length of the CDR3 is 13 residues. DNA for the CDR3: TGCAGTGCCGCAGCGGGGGGTGCAGATACGCAGTATTTT. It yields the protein CSAAAGGADTQYF.

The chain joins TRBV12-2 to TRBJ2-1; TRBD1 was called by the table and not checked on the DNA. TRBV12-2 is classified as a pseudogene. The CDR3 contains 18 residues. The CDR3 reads CASRLEQGGRLIYNEQFF. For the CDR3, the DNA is TGTGCAAGTCGCTTAGAACAGGGGGGACGGTTAATCTACAATGAGCAGTTCTTC.

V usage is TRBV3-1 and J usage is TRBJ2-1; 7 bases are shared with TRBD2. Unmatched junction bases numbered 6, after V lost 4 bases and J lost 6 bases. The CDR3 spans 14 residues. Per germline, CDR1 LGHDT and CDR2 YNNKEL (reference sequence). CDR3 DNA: TGTGCCAGCAGCCCGGTTTGGGGGGGCAATGAGCAGTTCTTC. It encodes CASSPVWGGNEQFF.

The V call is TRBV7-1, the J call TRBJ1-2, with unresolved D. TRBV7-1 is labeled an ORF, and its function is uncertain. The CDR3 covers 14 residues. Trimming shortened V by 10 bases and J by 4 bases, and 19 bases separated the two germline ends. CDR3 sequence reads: CAIGTEVGCYGYTF. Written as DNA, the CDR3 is TGTGCCATCGGCACAGAGGTGGGCTGCTATGGCTACACCTTC.

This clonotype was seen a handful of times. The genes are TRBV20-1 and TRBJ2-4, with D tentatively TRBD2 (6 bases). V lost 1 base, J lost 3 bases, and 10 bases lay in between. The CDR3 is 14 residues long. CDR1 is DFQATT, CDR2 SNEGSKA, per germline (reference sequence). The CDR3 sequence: CSARGRGGKNIQYF. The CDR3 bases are TGCAGTGCTAGAGGCCGGGGAGGCAAAAACATTCAGTACTTC.

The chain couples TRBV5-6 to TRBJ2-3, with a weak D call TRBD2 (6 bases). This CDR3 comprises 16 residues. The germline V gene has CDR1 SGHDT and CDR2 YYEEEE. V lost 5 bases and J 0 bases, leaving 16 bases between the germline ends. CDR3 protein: CASSYGASESTDTQYF. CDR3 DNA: TGTGCCAGCAGTTATGGGGCTAGCGAGAGCACAGATACGCAGTATTTT.

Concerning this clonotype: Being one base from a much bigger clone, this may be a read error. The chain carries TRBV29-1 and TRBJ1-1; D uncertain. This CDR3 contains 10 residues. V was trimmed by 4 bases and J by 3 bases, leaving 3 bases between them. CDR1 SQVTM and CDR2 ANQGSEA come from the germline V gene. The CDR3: CSVAYTEAFF. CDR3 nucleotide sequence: TGCAGCGTTGCGTACACTGAAGCTTTCTTT.

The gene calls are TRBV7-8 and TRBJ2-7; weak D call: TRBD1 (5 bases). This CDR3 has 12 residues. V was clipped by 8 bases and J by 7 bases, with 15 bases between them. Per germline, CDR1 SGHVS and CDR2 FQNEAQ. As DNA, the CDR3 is TGTGCCAGCGCTACCAGGGTCGGGGAGCAGTACTTC. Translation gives CASATRVGEQYF. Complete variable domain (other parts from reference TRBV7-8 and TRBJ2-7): GAGVSQSPRYKVAKRGQDVALRCDPISGHVSLFWYQQALGQGPEFLTYFQNEAQLDKSGLPSDRFFAERPEGSVSTLKIQRTQQEDSAVYLCASATRVGEQYFGPGTRLTVT.

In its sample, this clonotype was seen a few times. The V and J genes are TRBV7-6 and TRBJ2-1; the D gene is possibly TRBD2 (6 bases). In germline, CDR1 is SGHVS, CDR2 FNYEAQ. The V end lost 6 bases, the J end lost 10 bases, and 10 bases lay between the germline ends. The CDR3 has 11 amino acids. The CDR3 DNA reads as TGTGCCAGCAGTGGAGGGCCGGAGCAGTTCTTC. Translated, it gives CASSGGPEQFF.

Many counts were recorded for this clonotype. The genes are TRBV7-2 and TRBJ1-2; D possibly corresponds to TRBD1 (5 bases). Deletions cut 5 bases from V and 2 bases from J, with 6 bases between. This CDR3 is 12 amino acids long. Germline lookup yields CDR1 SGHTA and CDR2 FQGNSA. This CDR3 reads CASSRQNYGYTF. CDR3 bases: TGTGCCAGCAGCCGACAGAACTATGGCTACACCTTC.

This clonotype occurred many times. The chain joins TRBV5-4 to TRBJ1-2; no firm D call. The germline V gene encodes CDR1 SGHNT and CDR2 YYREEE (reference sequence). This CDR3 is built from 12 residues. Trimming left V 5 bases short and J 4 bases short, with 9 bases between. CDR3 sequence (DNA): TGTGCCAGCAGGAGCGGATTCTATGGCTACACCTTC. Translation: CASRSGFYGYTF.

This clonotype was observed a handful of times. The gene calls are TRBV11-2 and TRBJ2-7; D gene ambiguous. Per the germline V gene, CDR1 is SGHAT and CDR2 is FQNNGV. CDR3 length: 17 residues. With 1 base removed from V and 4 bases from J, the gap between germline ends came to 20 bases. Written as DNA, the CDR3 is TGTGCCAGCAGCTTAGTTCAGGATTCCCTAAACTTTTACGAGCAGTACTTC. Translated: CASSLVQDSLNFYEQYF.

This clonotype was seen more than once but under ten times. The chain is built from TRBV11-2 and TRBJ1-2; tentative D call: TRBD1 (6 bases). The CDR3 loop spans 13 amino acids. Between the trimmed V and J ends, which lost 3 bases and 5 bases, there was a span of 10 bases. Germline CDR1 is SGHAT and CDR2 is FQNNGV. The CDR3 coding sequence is TGTGCCAGCAGCTTGGGGGCGGGGTATGGCTACACCTTC. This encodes CASSLGAGYGYTF.

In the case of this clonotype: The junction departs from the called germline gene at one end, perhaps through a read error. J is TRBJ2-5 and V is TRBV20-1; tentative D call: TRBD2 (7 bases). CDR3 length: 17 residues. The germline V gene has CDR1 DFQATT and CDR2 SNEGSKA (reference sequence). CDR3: CCAPKGGAGFTQETQYF. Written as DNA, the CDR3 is TGCTGTGCTCCAAAAGGGGGAGCGGGGTTTACCCAAGAGACCCAGTACTTC.

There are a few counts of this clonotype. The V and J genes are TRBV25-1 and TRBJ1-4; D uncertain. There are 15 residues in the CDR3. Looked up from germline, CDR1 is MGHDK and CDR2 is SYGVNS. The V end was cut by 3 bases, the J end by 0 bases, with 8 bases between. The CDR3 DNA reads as TGTGCCAGCAGTGATTGGAAATCAACTAATGAAAAACTGTTTTTT. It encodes CASSDWKSTNEKLFF.

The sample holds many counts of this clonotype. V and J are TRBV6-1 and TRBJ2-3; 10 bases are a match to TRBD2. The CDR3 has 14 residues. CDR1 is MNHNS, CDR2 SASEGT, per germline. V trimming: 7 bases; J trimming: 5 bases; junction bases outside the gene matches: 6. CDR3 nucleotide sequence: TGTGCCAGCACTGTAGCGGGGGGACTAGATACGCAGTATTTT. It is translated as CASTVAGGLDTQYF.

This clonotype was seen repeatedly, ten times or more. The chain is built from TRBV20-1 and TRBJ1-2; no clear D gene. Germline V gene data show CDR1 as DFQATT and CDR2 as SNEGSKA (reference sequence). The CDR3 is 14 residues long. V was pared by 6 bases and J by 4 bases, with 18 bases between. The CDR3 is CSAERASRGYGYTF. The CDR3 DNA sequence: TGCAGTGCCGAGAGGGCCAGTCGGGGCTATGGCTACACCTTC.

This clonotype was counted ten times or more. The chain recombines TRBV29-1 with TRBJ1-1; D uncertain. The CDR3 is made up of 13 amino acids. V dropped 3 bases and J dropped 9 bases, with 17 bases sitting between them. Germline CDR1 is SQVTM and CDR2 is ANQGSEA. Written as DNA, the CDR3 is TGCAGCGTTGACACGCGGGCGAGCAGGAAAGCTTTCTTT. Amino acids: CSVDTRASRKAFF.

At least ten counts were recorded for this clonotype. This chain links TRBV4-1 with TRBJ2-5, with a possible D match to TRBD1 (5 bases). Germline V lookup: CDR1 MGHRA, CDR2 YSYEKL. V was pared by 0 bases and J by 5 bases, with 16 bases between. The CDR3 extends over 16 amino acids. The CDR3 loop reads CASSQDPTPGFETQYF. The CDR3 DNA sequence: TGCGCCAGCAGCCAAGACCCAACCCCAGGGTTCGAGACCCAGTACTTC.

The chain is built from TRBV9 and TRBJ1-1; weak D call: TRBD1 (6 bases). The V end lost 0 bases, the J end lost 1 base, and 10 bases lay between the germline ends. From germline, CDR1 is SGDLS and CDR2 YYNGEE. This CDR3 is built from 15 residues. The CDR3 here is CASSVVKGQNTEAFF. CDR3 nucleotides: TGTGCCAGCAGCGTAGTTAAGGGACAGAACACTGAAGCTTTCTTT. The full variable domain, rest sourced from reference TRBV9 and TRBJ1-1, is DSGVTQTPKHLITATGQRVTLRCSPRSGDLSVYWYQQSLDQGLQFLIQYYNGEERAKGNILERFSAQQFPDLHSELNLSSLELGDSALYFCASSVVKGQNTEAFFGQGTRLTVV.

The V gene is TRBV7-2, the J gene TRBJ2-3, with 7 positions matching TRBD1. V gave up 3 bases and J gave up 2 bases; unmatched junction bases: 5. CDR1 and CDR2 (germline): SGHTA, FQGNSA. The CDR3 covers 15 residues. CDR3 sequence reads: CASSFGDSNTDTQYF. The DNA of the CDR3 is TGTGCCAGCAGCTTCGGGGACAGTAACACAGATACGCAGTATTTT.

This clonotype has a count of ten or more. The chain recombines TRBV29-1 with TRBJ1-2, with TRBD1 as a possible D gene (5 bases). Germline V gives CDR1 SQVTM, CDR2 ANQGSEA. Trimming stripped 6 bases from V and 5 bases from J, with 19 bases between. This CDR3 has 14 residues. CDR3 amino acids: CSVLDRTLLYGYTF. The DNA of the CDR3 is TGCAGCGTCCTCGACCGGACATTACTATATGGCTACACCTTC. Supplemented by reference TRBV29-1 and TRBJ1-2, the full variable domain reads SAVISQKPSRDICQRGTSLTIQCQVDSQVTMMFWYRQQPGQSLTLIATANQGSEATYESGFVIDKFPISRPNLTFSTLTVSNMSPEDSSIYLCSVLDRTLLYGYTFGSGTRLTVV.

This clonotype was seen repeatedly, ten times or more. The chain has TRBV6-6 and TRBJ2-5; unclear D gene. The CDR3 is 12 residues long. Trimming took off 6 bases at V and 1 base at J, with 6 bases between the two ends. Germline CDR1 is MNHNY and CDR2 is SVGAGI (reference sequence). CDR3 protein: CASSRIQETQYF. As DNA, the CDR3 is TGTGCCAGCAGCCGCATCCAAGAGACCCAGTACTTC.

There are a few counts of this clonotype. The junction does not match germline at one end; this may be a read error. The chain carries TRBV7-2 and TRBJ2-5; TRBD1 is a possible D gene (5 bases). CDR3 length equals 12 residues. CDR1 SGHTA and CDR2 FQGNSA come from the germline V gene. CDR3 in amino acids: CASSSIDSLSRF. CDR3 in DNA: TGTGCCAGCAGCTCGATCGACAGCCTTTCCCGCTTC.

The CDR3 sequence is CASSPRGSQVAFF. CDR3 nucleotide sequence: TGTGCCAGTAGTCCCCGAGGCAGTCAGGTAGCTTTCTTT. This chain connects TRBV19 to TRBJ1-1; D is undetermined. Germline loops: CDR1 LNHDA, CDR2 SQIVND (reference sequence). Trimming left V 5 bases short and J 10 bases short, with 17 bases between. This CDR3 region has 13 residues.

CDR3 bases: TGTGCCAGCGGGCGACAGGGGGAGACCCAGTACTTC. This sequence encodes CASGRQGETQYF. The chain couples TRBV7-2 to TRBJ2-5; 8 positions agree with TRBD1. The CDR3 runs to 12 residues. The trim removed 8 bases at V and 5 bases at J, leaving 4 bases unmatched. CDR1 and CDR2 from the germline V gene are SGHTA and FQGNSA.

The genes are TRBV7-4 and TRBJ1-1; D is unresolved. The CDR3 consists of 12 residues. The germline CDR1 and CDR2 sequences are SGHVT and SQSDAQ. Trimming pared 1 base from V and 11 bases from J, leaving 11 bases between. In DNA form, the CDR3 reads TGTGCCAGCAGCTTAGAGGCGGCAGACGCTTTCTTT. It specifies CASSLEAADAFF.